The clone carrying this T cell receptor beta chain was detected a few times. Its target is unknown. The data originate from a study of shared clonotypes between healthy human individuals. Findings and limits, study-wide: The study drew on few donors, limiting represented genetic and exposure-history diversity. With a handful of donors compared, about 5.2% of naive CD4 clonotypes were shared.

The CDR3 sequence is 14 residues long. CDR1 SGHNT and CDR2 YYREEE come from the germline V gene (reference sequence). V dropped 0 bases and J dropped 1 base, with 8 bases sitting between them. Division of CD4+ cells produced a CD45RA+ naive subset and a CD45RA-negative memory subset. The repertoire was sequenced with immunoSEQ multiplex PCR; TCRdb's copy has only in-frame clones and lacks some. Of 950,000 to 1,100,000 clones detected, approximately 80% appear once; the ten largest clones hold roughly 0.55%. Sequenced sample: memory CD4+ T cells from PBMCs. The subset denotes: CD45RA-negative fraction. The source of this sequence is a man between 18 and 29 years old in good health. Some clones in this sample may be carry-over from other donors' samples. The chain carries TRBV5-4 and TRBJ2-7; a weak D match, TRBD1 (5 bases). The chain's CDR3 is CASSLGQTSYEQYF. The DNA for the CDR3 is TGTGCCAGCAGCTTGGGACAGACTTCCTACGAGCAGTACTTC.